This TCR beta chain came from a study of blood T cells in healthy people across ages. With a J-beta primer mix and a sample-barcoded 5' primer, a second PCR ran about 7 to 11 cycles. TCRdb independently ran MiXCR on the 5' RACE reads; one entry per CDR3 protein. The sample lists some 1.7 million distinct CDR3 sequences; about 30% were seen once. Peripheral blood, about 9.8 milliliters per donor, was collected. The germline CDR1 and CDR2 sequences are KGHDR and SFDVKD. The CDR3 consists of 15 residues. The V end was cut by 3 bases, the J end by 0 bases, with 7 bases between. The TCR was taken from a woman aged 30 to 39 in good health. The chain is built from TRBV24-1 and TRBJ1-4; D gene uncertain. The material sequenced was blood. CDR3 in DNA: TGTGCCACCAGTGATAACGGAGCAACTAATGAAAAACTGTTTTTT. The encoded protein is CATSDNGATNEKLFF.